This T cell receptor (beta chain) was observed in a study of T cells after yellow fever vaccination. Whole-study context: Where fractions had low cell numbers, libraries were prepared from them with the SMART-Seq v4 Ultra Low Input RNA kit. General observations from the study: Reappearance after the booster was observed for most primary-vaccination clones (96% CD4, over 75% CD8).

TCRdb passed the 5' RACE reads through MiXCR, listing each CDR3 protein once. The sample contains almost 600,000 distinct CDR3 sequences, less than 15% of which appear only once. In this sample, this clonotype turned up a few times. Its antigen remains unidentified. This CDR3 has 13 residues. Germline lookup yields CDR1 DFQATT and CDR2 SNEGSKA (reference sequence). The V end was cut by 6 bases, the J end by 8 bases, with 17 bases between. V usage is TRBV20-1 and J usage is TRBJ2-4; D perhaps matches TRBD2 (6 bases). The sequence derives from a man aged 30 to 39 who received the YFV17D yellow fever vaccine. The source was PBMCs, collected on the day of the yellow fever booster vaccination. In DNA form, the CDR3 reads TGCAGTGCCAACCCGGGCGGGATTTACATTCAGTACTTC. This translates into CSANPGGIYIQYF.